A single sample gave rise to the 29 T cell receptor beta chains below, sequenced in a study of blood T cell repertoires in COVID-19. The assay was immunoSEQ multiplex PCR, and TCRdb's table has in-frame clones only and misses some. The profile shows some 160,000 clones, about four fifths of them singletons. Sequencing was done on a sample of peripheral blood. The source of these receptors is a man aged 70-80 years who had recovered from COVID-19.

The chain carries TRBV9 and TRBJ1-1, with D maybe TRBD1 (5 bases). The germline CDR1 and CDR2 sequences are SGDLS and YYNGEE. V gave up 0 bases and J gave up 5 bases, with 8 bases separating them. The CDR3 sequence is 13 residues long. The CDR3 reads CASSVVQGTEAFF. DNA for the CDR3: TGTGCCAGCAGCGTAGTCCAGGGAACTGAAGCTTTCTTT. The entire variable domain, with the rest obtained from reference TRBV9 and TRBJ1-1, is as follows: DSGVTQTPKHLITATGQRVTLRCSPRSGDLSVYWYQQSLDQGLQFLIQYYNGEERAKGNILERFSAQQFPDLHSELNLSSLELGDSALYFCASSVVQGTEAFFGQGTRLTVV.

The J gene is TRBJ1-2, the V gene TRBV20-1, with a tentative D call TRBD1 (5 bases). Germline CDR1 is DFQATT and CDR2 is SNEGSKA (reference sequence). V dropped 4 bases and J dropped 6 bases, with 18 bases sitting between them. The CDR3 contains 14 residues. CDR3 amino acids: CSANEQTVGHGYTF. The CDR3 coding sequence is TGCAGTGCTAATGAGCAGACAGTCGGTCATGGCTACACCTTC.

The chain uses TRBV4-1 and TRBJ2-3, with 9 bases identical to TRBD2. The length of the CDR3 is 17 residues. Germline trimming cut 0 bases from V and 3 bases from J; bases unmatched to any gene: 7. Germline-derived CDR1 and CDR2 are MGHRA and YSYEKL. CDR3 in DNA: TGCGCCAGCAGCCAAGATCCTAGCGGGACATTTACAGATACGCAGTATTTT. This translates into CASSQDPSGTFTDTQYF.

This chain uses TRBV28 with TRBJ1-1; 9 nucleotides align to TRBD1. There are 15 residues in the CDR3. J gave up 5 bases and V 2 bases, and 6 bases lay outside the gene matches. Germline CDR1 is MDHEN and CDR2 is SYDVKM. As DNA, the CDR3 is TGTGCCAGCAGTTTACGGGGACAGGGTAGAACTGAAGCTTTCTTT. Encoded protein: CASSLRGQGRTEAFF.

This chain connects TRBV11-2 to TRBJ2-3; TRBD2 might be the D (5 bases). V was clipped by 4 bases and J by 3 bases, with 11 bases between them. Germline lookup yields CDR1 SGHAT and CDR2 FQNNGV. CDR3 size: 14 residues. This CDR3 is CASSSQTTTDTQYF. The CDR3 DNA sequence: TGTGCCAGCAGCTCACAGACTACAACAGATACGCAGTATTTT.

This chain uses TRBV6-5 with TRBJ1-1, with D unclear. The V and J ends lost 4 bases and 10 bases respectively, with 13 bases between them. Germline lookup yields CDR1 MNHEY and CDR2 SVGAGI. This CDR3 is built from 12 residues. The CDR3 here is CASSSMRRVAFF. As DNA, the CDR3 is TGTGCCAGCAGTTCAATGAGGCGGGTAGCTTTCTTT.

The chain uses TRBV19 and TRBJ2-7; possibly TRBD1 for D (6 bases). Germline V gene sequence: CDR1 LNHDA, CDR2 SQIVND (reference sequence). The CDR3 contains 15 residues. V gave up 2 bases and J gave up 0 bases, with 11 bases separating them. As DNA, the CDR3 is TGTGCCAGTAGTATACCAGGGGCTAGCTCCTACGAGCAGTACTTC. Amino acids: CASSIPGASSYEQYF.

The chain has TRBV30 and TRBJ2-2, with TRBD1 matching 7 bases. Germline V lookup: CDR1 GTSNPN, CDR2 SVGIG (reference sequence). V lost 2 bases, J lost 8 bases, and 8 bases stayed unmatched. This CDR3 has 14 residues. CDR3 nucleotide sequence: TGTGCCTGGAGTACAGGGGCTACCTGGGGGGAGCTGTTTTTT. It codes for CAWSTGATWGELFF. Complete variable domain (other parts from reference TRBV30 and TRBJ2-2): SQTIHQWPATLVQPVGSPLSLECTVEGTSNPNLYWYRQAAGRGLQLLFYSVGIGQISSEVPQNLSASRPQDRQFILSSKKLLLSDSGFYLCAWSTGATWGELFFGEGSRLTVL.

This chain connects TRBV28 to TRBJ2-7; 11 positions match TRBD1. V was pared by 8 bases and J by 6 bases, with 9 bases of the junction left unmatched. The length of the CDR3 is 14 residues. Germline V CDR1 and CDR2: MDHEN, SYDVKM. CDR3 nucleotides: TGTGCCAGCCTCTCCGGGACAGGGGGATTCGAGCAGTACTTC. The encoded protein is CASLSGTGGFEQYF. Complete variable domain (other parts from reference TRBV28 and TRBJ2-7): DVKVTQSSRYLVKRTGEKVFLECVQDMDHENMFWYRQDPGLGLRLIYFSYDVKMKEKGDIPEGYSVSREKKERFSLILESASTNQTSMYLCASLSGTGGFEQYFGPGTRLTVT.

This clone was recorded a few times. J is TRBJ1-2 and V is TRBV5-1; D gene uncertain. This CDR3 comprises 15 residues. V was pared by 5 bases and J by 0 bases, with 14 bases between. Per germline, CDR1 SGHRS and CDR2 YFSETQ. For the CDR3, the DNA is TGCGCCAGCAGGGTGGAGGCAGAGACTAACTATGGCTACACCTTC. Protein product: CASRVEAETNYGYTF.

The gene calls are TRBV3-1 (or the pseudogene TRBV3-2) and TRBJ1-2, with D tentatively TRBD1 (6 bases). Germline V lookup: CDR1 LGHDT, CDR2 YNNKEL (reference sequence). The V gene lost 0 bases and the J gene lost 3 bases, with 14 bases spanning the gap. The CDR3 totals 16 residues. CDR3 region: CASSQEGRGAYYGYTF. For the CDR3, the DNA is TGTGCCAGCAGCCAAGAAGGTCGGGGGGCGTACTATGGCTACACCTTC.

The V gene is TRBV12-3 or TRBV12-4, the J gene TRBJ1-5; D unclear. The CDR3 extends over 13 amino acids. Trimming left V 6 bases short and J 0 bases short, with 6 bases between. CDR3 in amino acids: CASRLTSNQPQHF. CDR3 DNA sequence: TGTGCCAGCAGACTCACTAGCAATCAGCCCCAGCATTTT.

This clone was recorded only once. The J gene is TRBJ2-6, the V gene TRBV3-1 (or the pseudogene TRBV3-2); unclear D gene. V was cut by 3 bases and J by 0 bases, with 3 bases left in between. Germline V gives CDR1 LGHDT, CDR2 YNNKEL (reference sequence). The length of the CDR3 is 14 residues. The CDR3 loop reads CASSQSSGANVLTF. The CDR3 region has the DNA TGTGCCAGCAGCCAGAGCTCTGGGGCCAACGTCCTGACTTTC.

Notes on this clone: The junction departs from the called germline gene at one end, perhaps through a read error. This chain connects TRBV29-1 to TRBJ1-2, with 8 bases matching TRBD1. Germline V lookup: CDR1 SQVTM, CDR2 ANQGSEA. The CDR3 consists of 13 residues. CDR3 in DNA: TGCAGCGTTGAACCACCCGGACAGGGCCCGAGAGCCTTC. Translation: CSVEPPGQGPRAF. The whole variable domain, remainder taken from reference TRBV29-1 and TRBJ1-2, is SAVISQKPSRDICQRGTSLTIQCQVDSQVTMMFWYRQQPGQSLTLIATANQGSEATYESGFVIDKFPISRPNLTFSTLTVSNMSPEDSSIYLCSVEPPGQGPRAFGSGTRLTVV.

This clone was counted a few times. The V and J genes are TRBV7-8 and TRBJ2-1; 9 positions match TRBD2. The CDR3 is 16 amino acids. V gave up 6 bases and J gave up 0 bases; unmatched junction bases: 6. Per the germline V gene, CDR1 is SGHVS and CDR2 is FQNEAQ. In DNA form, the CDR3 reads TGTGCCAGCAGGCGACGTAGCGGGAGCTCCTACAATGAGCAGTTCTTC. The encoded protein is CASRRRSGSSYNEQFF. Drawing the rest from reference TRBV7-8 and TRBJ2-1, the complete variable domain is GAGVSQSPRYKVAKRGQDVALRCDPISGHVSLFWYQQALGQGPEFLTYFQNEAQLDKSGLPSDRFFAERPEGSVSTLKIQRTQQEDSAVYLCASRRRSGSSYNEQFFGPGTRLTVL.

The genes are TRBV2 and TRBJ2-3; D may be TRBD1 (6 bases). This CDR3 is built from 14 residues. V was pared by 11 bases and J by 2 bases, with 17 bases between. Germline CDR1 SNHLY, CDR2 FYNNEI. As DNA, the CDR3 is TGTGCCGGCTTACAGGGCCGGGTCACAGATACGCAGTATTTT. This encodes CAGLQGRVTDTQYF.

The genes are TRBV29-1 and TRBJ2-5; TRBD1 matches at 7 bases. The CDR3 length is 14 residues. V gave up 6 bases and J gave up 1 base; unmatched junction bases: 8. Germline V gene sequence: CDR1 SQVTM, CDR2 ANQGSEA. The CDR3 loop reads CSVGRGQSQETQYF. The CDR3, as DNA: TGCAGCGTGGGCCGGGGACAGAGCCAAGAGACCCAGTACTTC.

The chain has TRBV11-2 and TRBJ1-6, with a weak D call TRBD1 (6 bases). Trimming stripped 5 bases from V and 7 bases from J, with 9 bases between. The CDR3 has 13 amino acids. Germline values: CDR1 SGHAT, CDR2 FQNNGV. CDR3 sequence: CASSLQGNSPLHF. The CDR3 DNA reads as TGTGCCAGCAGCCTACAGGGAAATTCACCCCTCCACTTT.

The J gene is TRBJ2-1, the V gene TRBV11-2, with TRBD2 matching 9 bases. Germline V CDR1 and CDR2: SGHAT, FQNNGV. The CDR3 has 15 residues. V lost 5 bases to trimming and J lost 4 bases; unmatched junction nucleotides: 6. DNA of the CDR3: TGTGCCAGCAGCCGACTAGCGGTAGTATACAATGAGCAGTTCTTC. Translation: CASSRLAVVYNEQFF. The full variable domain, completed using reference TRBV11-2 and TRBJ2-1, is EAGVAQSPRYKIIEKRQSVAFWCNPISGHATLYWYQQILGQGPKLLIQFQNNGVVDDSQLPKDRFSAERLKGVDSTLKIQPAKLEDSAVYLCASSRLAVVYNEQFFGPGTRLTVL.

The genes are TRBV9 and TRBJ2-1; 8 bases agree with TRBD1. Trimming took 4 bases from V and 4 from J; bases not matched to a gene: 10. The germline V gene has CDR1 SGDLS and CDR2 YYNGEE. CDR3 size: 16 residues. The CDR3 bases are TGTGCCAGCAGCCCGCCCGGGACAGGAGCTTACAATGAGCAGTTCTTC. Translating it yields CASSPPGTGAYNEQFF.

A note on this clone: At one of its ends the junction is not consistent with the germline gene, which may arise from a read error. The rearrangement uses TRBV19 and TRBJ2-7; tentative D call: TRBD1 (5 bases). Germline assignment: CDR1 LNHDA and CDR2 SQIVND (reference sequence). This CDR3 has 14 amino acids. This CDR3 is CATSILPGPYEQYF. CDR3 in DNA: TGTGCCACTAGTATTTTGCCAGGGCCCTACGAGCAGTACTTC.

The V and J genes are TRBV18 and TRBJ2-1, with 11 bases fitting TRBD2. Trimming removed 3 bases from V and 3 bases from J; junction bases left unmatched: 7. Germline CDR1 and CDR2: KGHSH and LQKENI. The CDR3 covers 17 residues. The chain's CDR3 is CASSPLTSGILYNEQFF. The DNA of the CDR3 is TGTGCCAGCTCACCCTTGACTAGCGGGATACTCTACAATGAGCAGTTCTTC.

This clone has just a few counts. The chain carries TRBV7-2 and TRBJ2-2; D is uncertain. CDR3 length equals 15 residues. Looked up from germline, CDR1 is SGHTA and CDR2 is FQGNSA. V dropped 5 bases and J dropped 7 bases, with 17 bases sitting between them. The CDR3 loop reads CASSPPPGTIGELFF. The CDR3 nucleotides are TGTGCCAGCAGCCCTCCCCCAGGTACCATCGGGGAGCTGTTTTTT.

This chain joins TRBV28 and TRBJ2-5, with 7 bases aligning to TRBD1. This CDR3 has 12 residues. Germline lookup yields CDR1 MDHEN and CDR2 SYDVKM. The junction had 2 bases not matched to a gene; V was cut back by 6 bases and J by 4 bases. This chain's CDR3 is CASRQGLETQYF. For the CDR3, the DNA is TGTGCCAGCAGACAGGGGCTAGAGACCCAGTACTTC. The complete variable domain, with remaining parts taken from reference TRBV28 and TRBJ2-5, reads DVKVTQSSRYLVKRTGEKVFLECVQDMDHENMFWYRQDPGLGLRLIYFSYDVKMKEKGDIPEGYSVSREKKERFSLILESASTNQTSMYLCASRQGLETQYFGPGTRLLVL.

The count of this clone is one. The V call is TRBV5-1, the J call TRBJ1-1; D unresolved. Germline-derived CDR1 and CDR2 are SGHRS and YFSETQ. V lost 4 bases to trimming and J lost 5 bases, with 15 bases between them. This CDR3 has 14 residues. The DNA of the CDR3 is TGCGCCAGCAGCCCAAGGGAAGGGAGAACTGAAGCTTTCTTT. It specifies CASSPREGRTEAFF.

V usage is TRBV11-2 and J usage is TRBJ2-3; 8 bases match TRBD2. V trimming: 5 bases; J trimming: 3 bases; junction bases outside the gene matches: 7. This CDR3 region has 15 residues. Germline-derived CDR1 and CDR2 are SGHAT and FQNNGV. As DNA, the CDR3 is TGTGCCAGCAGCGTGTGGACGGGAGGGACAGATACGCAGTATTTT. Encoded protein: CASSVWTGGTDTQYF.

The chain recombines TRBV10-3 with TRBJ2-5; TRBD2 agrees at 8 bases. The CDR3 length is 16 residues. The germline V gene encodes CDR1 ENHRY and CDR2 SYGVKD. The J segment lost 3 bases and the V segment lost 1 base, leaving 7 bases of the junction unmatched. In DNA, the CDR3 is TGTGCCATCAGTGAGTTCCAGCGGGAGACAGAAGAGACCCAGTACTTC. This translates into CAISEFQRETEETQYF.

This clone was counted a single time. The gene calls are TRBV2 and TRBJ1-3, with 7 bases matching TRBD1. CDR1 and CDR2 (germline): SNHLY, FYNNEI. The CDR3 has 14 amino acids. J lost 4 bases, V lost 6 bases, and 6 bases had no gene match. CDR3 bases: TGTGCCAGCAGGACCGGGACAGCGGGAAACACCATATATTTT. Amino acids: CASRTGTAGNTIYF.

The V call is TRBV2, the J call TRBJ1-2; D gene uncertain. Trimming removed 4 bases at V and 7 bases at J, with 10 bases between. Looked up from germline, CDR1 is SNHLY and CDR2 is FYNNEI. The CDR3 extends over 12 amino acids. The CDR3: CASSGASGGYTF. CDR3 sequence (DNA): TGTGCCAGCAGTGGAGCCTCGGGTGGCTACACCTTC.